This entry describes one TCR beta chain. The antigen is not known. These data belong to a study of T cell responses to AZD1222 COVID-19 vaccine. Using immunoSEQ multiplex PCR, the repertoire was profiled, and TCRdb retains in-frame clones only, with some absent. This sample yields roughly 140,000 clones, of which approximately 88% are seen a single time; 3% to 4% belongs to the top ten. General study findings and limits: Donors were chiefly white British, with a greater number of females, and clonal diversity was perhaps underestimated. Spike-specific TCR depth and breadth grew after two AZD1222 doses.

The CDR3 has 14 amino acids. In germline, CDR1 is GTSNPN, CDR2 SVGIG (reference sequence). With 3 bases removed from V and 3 bases from J, the gap between germline ends came to 13 bases. Sequenced material: peripheral blood, taken on day 0 of MenACWY control vaccination. This TCR derives from an adult in good health. The V and J genes are TRBV30 and TRBJ2-3, with TRBD1 as a possible D gene (6 bases). The CDR3 DNA reads TGTGCCTGGAGCCGGGACAAAGGGACAGATACGCAGTATTTT. It yields the protein CAWSRDKGTDTQYF.